This T cell receptor beta chain was captured by sequencing in a study of cytomegalovirus exposure and HLA in healthy donors. Findings and caveats of the study: Reports credit the classifier with highly specific, highly sensitive diagnosis of cytomegalovirus status.

With regard to this clone: Antigen unknown.

The protocol was immunoSEQ multiplex PCR, while the TCRdb copy is restricted to in-frame clones and leaves out a portion. The sample includes 150,000 to 200,000 clones, almost 85% of them seen just once. The source is a man aged 25 to 40 in good health and CMV-seropositive. Sequencing was performed on PBMCs.

The CDR3: CASSPLLPGEGYTF. Written as DNA, the CDR3 is TGTGCCAGCAGCCCCCTCCTACCCGGGGAAGGCTACACCTTC. The chain has TRBV5-4 and TRBJ1-2, with D hard to call. The CDR3 is 14 amino acids. CDR1 SGHNT and CDR2 YYREEE come from the germline V gene (reference sequence). V lost 4 bases, J lost 8 bases, and 18 bases lay in between.